The 27 T cell receptor beta chains below come from one sample, sequenced in a study of shared clonotypes between healthy human individuals. Here immunoSEQ multiplex PCR was the method, and the copy in TCRdb shows in-frame clones only, minus some. The sample lists millions of clones, approximately 92% seen once, with over 0.12% in the top ten. Material: naive CD4+ T cells sorted from blood. The subset: CD45RA+ positively selected. The receptors come from a man aged 18 to 30 in good health.

The rearrangement uses TRBV28 and TRBJ1-6; 9 bases are a match to TRBD1. V gave up 7 bases and J gave up 3 bases; unmatched junction bases: 10. CDR3 length: 17 residues. Germline V CDR1 and CDR2: MDHEN, SYDVKM. CDR3 nucleotide sequence: TGTGCCAGCACCTCCTACGACAGGGGGAACTATAATTCACCCCTCCACTTT. Protein sequence: CASTSYDRGNYNSPLHF.

Of note for this clone: Other DNA sequences within the sample encode an identical CDR3. The rearrangement joins TRBV10-3 to TRBJ2-5; 10 bases fit TRBD2. Trimming took 0 bases from V and 5 from J; bases not matched to a gene: 0. CDR3 size: 14 residues. Germline-derived CDR1 and CDR2 are ENHRY and SYGVKD. The CDR3 sequence: CAISESSGGETQYF. CDR3 coding DNA: TGTGCCATCAGTGAGTCTAGCGGGGGGGAGACCCAGTACTTC.

The chain recombines TRBV11-2 with TRBJ2-5; a possible D gene is TRBD1 (5 bases). This CDR3 comprises 16 residues. V lost 1 base to trimming and J lost 5 bases, with 17 bases between them. CDR1 and CDR2 (germline): SGHAT, FQNNGV. DNA of the CDR3: TGTGCCAGCAGCTTAGTGGGTAGCAGGGTCGCGGAGACCCAGTACTTC. It encodes CASSLVGSRVAETQYF.

This clone was observed a single time. This same CDR3 is encoded by further DNA sequences in the sample. This chain joins TRBV18 and TRBJ2-3; TRBD2 aligns across 9 bases. With V trimmed by 3 bases and J by 2 bases, 3 bases remained unmatched. CDR1 is KGHSH, CDR2 LQKENI, per germline. This CDR3 comprises 15 residues. DNA for the CDR3: TGTGCCAGCTCACCTTTAGCGGGAGTCACAGATACGCAGTATTTT. Its translation: CASSPLAGVTDTQYF.

This chain uses TRBV7-2 with TRBJ1-1, with D maybe TRBD1 (6 bases). Germline-derived CDR1 and CDR2 are SGHTA and FQGNSA. The CDR3 loop spans 13 amino acids. The V end lost 5 bases, the J end lost 1 base, and 8 bases lay between the germline ends. The CDR3 nucleotides read TGTGCCAGCAGCCGGGACAAGAACACTGAAGCTTTCTTT. Translating it yields CASSRDKNTEAFF.

This clone was counted only a few times. V gene TRBV6-5 combines with J gene TRBJ1-3; weak D call: TRBD1 (5 bases). Germline lookup yields CDR1 MNHEY and CDR2 SVGAGI. Trimming left V 0 bases short and J 0 bases short, with 9 bases between. The length of the CDR3 is 16 residues. CDR3 in amino acids: CASSYSSRDSGNTIYF. DNA of the CDR3: TGTGCCAGCAGTTACTCGTCCAGGGACTCTGGAAACACCATATATTTT.

The chain links TRBV7-8 to TRBJ1-2; possibly TRBD1 for D (6 bases). The CDR3 sequence is 14 residues long. CDR1 SGHVS and CDR2 FQNEAQ come from the germline V gene. Deletions cut 5 bases from V and 2 bases from J, with 12 bases between. CDR3 bases: TGTGCCAGCAGCCGTCCCGGGACAAACTATGGCTACACCTTC. Its translation is CASSRPGTNYGYTF. The entire variable domain, with the rest obtained from reference TRBV7-8 and TRBJ1-2, is as follows: GAGVSQSPRYKVAKRGQDVALRCDPISGHVSLFWYQQALGQGPEFLTYFQNEAQLDKSGLPSDRFFAERPEGSVSTLKIQRTQQEDSAVYLCASSRPGTNYGYTFGSGTRLTVV.

The J gene is TRBJ1-1, the V gene TRBV5-5; no definite D call. The CDR3 contains 15 residues. Deletions cut 1 base from V and 7 bases from J, with 17 bases between. The germline V gene encodes CDR1 SGHKS and CDR2 YYEKEE (reference sequence). The CDR3 DNA reads TGTGCCAGCAGCTTGTTGACTTCCGTCAGCGGTGAAGCTTTCTTT. Translated: CASSLLTSVSGEAFF.

This chain uses TRBV18 with TRBJ1-1; D is unresolved. Trimming pared 0 bases from V and 7 bases from J, leaving 9 bases between. CDR1 KGHSH and CDR2 LQKENI come from the germline V gene. The CDR3 runs 13 residues. The CDR3 nucleotides read TGTGCCAGCTCACCACCGGGGTCGGTTGAAGCTTTCTTT. Amino acid sequence: CASSPPGSVEAFF.

Comment on this clone: Other DNA variants within this sample encode the same CDR3. The chain uses TRBV5-4 and TRBJ1-5; no reliable D call. CDR1 and CDR2 from the germline V gene are SGHNT and YYREEE (reference sequence). V was trimmed by 2 bases and J by 6 bases, leaving 9 bases between them. There are 13 residues in the CDR3. The DNA for the CDR3 is TGTGCCAGCAGCTTCGGGGAGGGTCAGCCCCAGCATTTT. Residues: CASSFGEGQPQHF.

The V and J genes are TRBV10-2 and TRBJ1-2; 7 nucleotides align to TRBD1. The CDR3 is 14 amino acids. V shed 8 bases and J 8 bases; nucleotides not matched to a gene: 14. Germline loops: CDR1 WSHSY, CDR2 SAAADI. CDR3: CASGARGKGDGYTF. DNA of the CDR3: TGCGCCAGCGGGGCCAGGGGGAAGGGGGACGGCTACACCTTC.

This clone appeared once. The chain has TRBV6-6 and TRBJ2-2, with TRBD2 matching 15 bases. Looked up from germline, CDR1 is MNHNY and CDR2 is SVGAGI (reference sequence). V dropped 8 bases and J dropped 4; count of bases not matched to a gene: 5. The CDR3 is 16 residues long. CDR3 residues: CASVGLAGGSTGELFF. CDR3 in DNA: TGTGCCAGCGTCGGACTAGCGGGAGGGTCCACCGGGGAGCTGTTTTTT.

Notes on this clone: Other DNA sequences within the sample encode an identical CDR3. The rearrangement links TRBV6-6 to TRBJ1-5; no clear D. Trimming removed 2 bases at V and 5 bases at J, with 4 bases between. This CDR3 region has 12 residues. Germline CDR1 MNHNY, CDR2 SVGAGI (reference sequence). CDR3 nucleotides: TGTGCCAGCAGTTACGGCGATCAGCCCCAGCATTTT. It codes for CASSYGDQPQHF.

This clone was seen once. V usage is TRBV27 and J usage is TRBJ2-3; D is uncertain. V dropped 7 bases and J dropped 0 bases, with 2 bases sitting between them. Looked up from germline, CDR1 is MNHEY and CDR2 is SMNVEV (reference sequence). This CDR3 has 11 amino acids. The CDR3 DNA follows: TGTGCCAGCACCAGCACAGATACGCAGTATTTT. Translating it yields CASTSTDTQYF.

J is TRBJ2-5 and V is TRBV18, with 10 positions matching TRBD2. CDR1 is KGHSH and CDR2 is LQKENI in the germline V gene. V shed 6 bases, J shed 10 bases, and the junction held 8 bases outside the gene matches. CDR3 length equals 13 residues. In nucleotides, the CDR3 is TGTGCCAGCTCCCGTGGACTAGCGGAGGACCAGTACTTC. It specifies CASSRGLAEDQYF. The full variable domain, with the rest looked up from reference TRBV18 and TRBJ2-5, is NAGVMQNPRHLVRRRGQEARLRCSPMKGHSHVYWYRQLPEEGLKFMVYLQKENIIDESGMPKERFSAEFPKEGPSILRIQQVVRGDSAAYFCASSRGLAEDQYFGPGTRLLVL.

This clone showed up just a few times. This chain uses TRBV19 with TRBJ1-6; no reliable D call. Looked up from germline, CDR1 is LNHDA and CDR2 is SQIVND (reference sequence). This CDR3 is built from 13 residues. V was pared by 7 bases and J by 5 bases, with 9 bases between. The CDR3 spells CASKSRDNSPLHF. In nucleotides, the CDR3 is TGTGCCAGTAAGTCGAGAGATAATTCACCCCTCCACTTT.

The rearrangement uses TRBV30 and TRBJ1-5, with 8 bases that match TRBD1. Trimming cost V 2 bases and J 2 bases; bases outside gene matches: 5. This CDR3 is built from 15 residues. Germline V gene data show CDR1 as GTSNPN and CDR2 as SVGIG (reference sequence). The CDR3 DNA reads as TGTGCCTGGAGTCAGGGGGCTGTTGGCAATCAGCCCCAGCATTTT. It encodes CAWSQGAVGNQPQHF.

A note on this clone: The sample contains more than one DNA sequence encoding this CDR3. V gene TRBV18 combines with J gene TRBJ2-5, with 9 bases identical to TRBD2. Germline CDR1 is KGHSH and CDR2 is LQKENI. V shed 3 bases and J 1 base; nucleotides not matched to a gene: 6. This CDR3 has 16 amino acids. The CDR3 bases are TGTGCCAGCTCACCGACCACTAGCGGGCCCCAAGAGACCCAGTACTTC. This codes for CASSPTTSGPQETQYF.

Remarks on this clone: This sample includes further DNA sequences coding for the same CDR3. The rearrangement links TRBV7-2 to TRBJ2-3, with 13 positions matching TRBD2. The CDR3 spans 16 residues. After removal of 5 bases from V and 1 base from J, the junction contained 3 bases not matched to a gene. The germline CDR1 and CDR2 sequences are SGHTA and FQGNSA. The CDR3 sequence: CASSLGLAGGTDTQYF. The CDR3 nucleotides read TGTGCCAGCAGCCTTGGACTAGCGGGGGGCACAGATACGCAGTATTTT.

Worth noting for this clone: An end of the junction differs from the germline gene, which may be a read error. Other nucleotide sequences in the sample specify the same CDR3. This chain joins TRBV28 and TRBJ2-7; the D gene is possibly TRBD2 (6 bases). Looked up from germline, CDR1 is MDHEN and CDR2 is SYDVKM. The CDR3 spans 15 residues. CDR3: CASSGPGDTSYEQYF. The CDR3 region has the DNA TGTGCCAGCAGCGGACCGGGAGATACCTCGTACGAGCAGTATTTC.

The chain joins TRBV19 to TRBJ2-5, with 11 bases fitting TRBD1. Per germline, CDR1 LNHDA and CDR2 SQIVND (reference sequence). With V trimmed by 5 bases and J by 2 bases, 4 bases remained unmatched. This CDR3 has 15 residues. The CDR3 region has the DNA TGTGCCAGTAGTGGGACAGGGGGTTGGCAAGAGACCCAGTACTTC. It encodes CASSGTGGWQETQYF.

The rearrangement uses TRBV10-1 and TRBJ2-7; D perhaps matches TRBD2 (5 bases). Trimming cost V 0 bases and J 5 bases, with 17 bases left between them. CDR1 WNHNN and CDR2 SYGVQD come from the germline V gene (reference sequence). CDR3 length: 16 residues. CDR3 coding DNA: TGCGCCAGCAGTGAGTCGAGAGGGTTCAGAACCAACGAGCAGTACTTC. Its translation is CASSESRGFRTNEQYF.

CDR3 nucleotides: TGTGCCAGTAGTATAGCTAACAGGAAGGAAGAGACCCAGTACTTC. As protein: CASSIANRKEETQYF. V usage is TRBV19 and J usage is TRBJ2-5; D may be TRBD1 (5 bases). The CDR3 has 15 amino acids. The V gene lost 1 base and the J gene lost 3 bases, with 12 bases spanning the gap. Germline CDR1 reads LNHDA; CDR2 reads SQIVND (reference sequence).

The rearrangement uses TRBV5-1 and TRBJ2-7, with D maybe TRBD2 (6 bases). Trimming cost V 3 bases and J 5 bases, with 24 bases left between them. In germline, CDR1 is SGHRS, CDR2 YFSETQ. The CDR3 extends over 17 amino acids. CDR3 DNA sequence: TGCGCCAGCAGCTCCGCAGCGGGCTTCGACTTATGGGACGAGCAGTACTTC. Its translation is CASSSAAGFDLWDEQYF.

The CDR3 spells CASSPSTGSGYGYTF. In DNA, the CDR3 is TGTGCCAGCAGCCCGTCTACAGGCTCCGGTTATGGCTACACCTTC. V usage is TRBV7-9 and J usage is TRBJ1-2; D possibly corresponds to TRBD1 (5 bases). CDR3 length: 15 amino acids. Per germline, CDR1 SEHNR and CDR2 FQNEAQ (reference sequence). The V end lost 5 bases, the J end lost 5 bases, and 18 bases lay between the germline ends.

V and J are TRBV6-5 and TRBJ2-7; 9 bases line up with TRBD1. This CDR3 has 15 residues. Unmatched junction bases numbered 9, after V lost 6 bases and J lost 3 bases. Per the germline V gene, CDR1 is MNHEY and CDR2 is SVGAGI. The CDR3 coding sequence is TGTGCCAGCAGCCGACCCGGGACAGGGAGCTACGAGCAGTACTTC. Protein sequence: CASSRPGTGSYEQYF.

This clone appeared a single time. The V call is TRBV7-2, the J call TRBJ2-7; tentatively, D is TRBD2 (5 bases). The CDR3 is 11 residues long. V lost 1 base and J 10 bases, leaving 8 bases between the germline ends. Germline V gene sequence: CDR1 SGHTA, CDR2 FQGNSA. The CDR3 DNA is TGTGCCAGCAGCTTAGGAGGGTACCAGTACTTC. Amino acid sequence: CASSLGGYQYF.